Reported below is one T cell receptor beta chain. Its recognized antigen is unknown. The sample holds no much larger clone one base away, and base qualities are not on file. The immunoSEQ Assay was used to sequence TCRbeta CDR3 regions. After extraction, genomic DNA underwent amplification by bias-controlled multiplex PCR, followed by high-throughput sequencing. As for the authors' bioinformatics: To quantify the absolute abundance of each unique TCRbeta CDR3 region, sequences were collapsed and filtered. T cell fraction was estimated by normalizing TCRbeta template counts to usable DNA, which was measured by amplifying reference genes present in all nucleated cells. Repertoire TCRs were annotated as SARS-CoV-2-specific by exact matching of V gene, CDR3 amino acid sequence and J gene to a known reactive TCR set. The reference SARS-CoV-2 TCR set came from MIRA and was filtered for enrichment in COVID-19-positive ImmuneCODE repertoires, removing public or cross-reactive TCRs. Using the MIRA antigens, annotated TCRs were further analysed by specific ORF or by position within an ORF. Depth was the summed frequency of annotated unique rearrangements, while breadth was defined as annotated unique rearrangements over total unique productive rearrangements. Group comparisons of TCR breadth used two-sided Wilcoxon rank-sum tests. TCRdb obtained this table from immuneACCESS and retained in-frame rearrangements with V and J assigned. These tables miss some clones; where compared with another copy, unresolved V genes account for less than half of the shortfall, and the remainder is unexplained. That table furnishes V, J and clone size, whereas the DNA furnished D and trimming. Present in this sample are nearly 400,000 clones, roughly 90% of which were seen just once. Clones ranked in the top ten supply under 2% of the sample.

In the germline V gene, CDR1 corresponds to SGHDN and CDR2 to FVKESK. Unmatched junction bases come to 12, with V trimmed by 4 bases and J by 3 bases. Taken from cysteine to phenylalanine, the CDR3 has 17 residues. The sequence is cut down to CDR3 DNA, 51 bases in frame from base 1. This entry belongs to a study of Ad26.COV2.S vaccination and SARS-CoV-2 variants (dated by TCRdb to the early 2020s). A note on the overall study: Donors in the vaccine arm were drawn from COV1001, a multicentre, randomized, double-blind, placebo-controlled phase I-IIa trial testing Ad26.COV2.S in healthy adults. Ad26.COV2.S was given intramuscularly at 5x10^10 or 1x10^11 viral particles, as a single shot or as two shots 56 days apart. TCRbeta repertoire sequencing was used to assess the specificity and breadth of SARS-CoV-2-reactive T cell receptors after Ad26.COV2.S vaccination. A total of approximately 30 samples were included in the TCR-sequenced set, comprising roughly 19 Ad26.COV2.S vaccine recipients, 5 placebo recipients and 8 SARS-CoV-2 convalescent individuals. Trial participants were randomized into five groups of five: low-dose or high-dose Ad26.COV2.S given once or twice, or placebo on both occasions. Investigators remained blinded to trial group allocation during experiments and outcome assessment.

Here is what the overall study found, with its caveats: Higher spike-specific TCR breadth was observed in Ad26.COV2.S recipients than in placebo recipients (P = 0.0014). After vaccination, spike-specific CD8+ and CD4+ T cell responses were reported to show substantial breadth. The authors noted that the TCR breadth and depth analyses may have underestimated total T cell responses. Vaccine and placebo recipients had comparable non-spike TCR breadth, which fits with the vaccine containing only spike. Comparing responses between vaccine doses or regimens was not something the study was powered to do.

The treatment or condition label for this specimen denotes: roughly 20 received Ad26.COV2.S at low or high dose, single or two shots; a few received placebo; per-sample allocation not given. Repertoires of vaccine and placebo recipients were sequenced from samples taken on day 63 after the first injection. Between 29 July and 7 August 2020, Cohort 1b enrolled around 24 adults aged 18-55 years at one site in Boston, USA. As a vaccine, Ad26.COV2.S was a replication-incompetent adenovirus type 26 vector that expressed a prefusion-stabilized SARS-CoV-2 spike protein derived from the original Wuhan strain.

The chain was built from TRBV14 and TRBJ2-1, and TRBD2 aligns with 7 junction nucleotides. The starting material was peripheral blood, obtained in a trial of Ad26.COV2.S vaccine versus placebo. This clonotype originated in a person aged 18-65 years who received the Ad26.COV2.S COVID-19 vaccine or a placebo. The DNA sequence is TGTGCCAGCAGCCCTTTTCGGGGCGGGAGAGACTACAATGAGCAGTTCTTC. It translates to CASSPFRGGRDYNEQFF.